Listed below are T cell receptor beta chains from one sample, sequenced in a study of Ad26.COV2.S vaccination and SARS-CoV-2 variants. Sequencing was performed with immunoSEQ multiplex PCR; in TCRdb, only in-frame clones are kept and a portion is missing. This sample has over 450,000 clones; roughly 87% occur once, and the top ten carry more than 1.5%. This specimen was peripheral blood, taken in a trial of Ad26.COV2.S vaccine versus placebo. The origin of the receptors is a person aged 18 to 59 who received the Ad26.COV2.S COVID-19 vaccine or a placebo. The CDR3 runs from the conserved cysteine through the conserved F or W. The D gene is left open where the match is weak. Some rows have no size entry. The others give once, few or many, or a class for an expanded clone.

>.|TRBJ2-1|.|TRBV29-1
CSALTGVGGGSSYNEQFF
TGCAGCGCCCTAACAGGGGTGGGCGGCGGGAGCTCCTACAATGAGCAGTTCTTC
>.|TRBJ2-5|.|TRBV28
CASNTRQIQETQYF
TGTGCCAGCAATACCAGACAGATTCAAGAGACCCAGTACTTC
>.|TRBJ2-2|TRBD1|TRBV5-1
CASSAGQGRGGELFF
TGCGCCAGCAGCGCTGGACAGGGGCGGGGCGGGGAGCTGTTTTTT
>.|TRBJ2-1|.|TRBV3-1/TRBV3-2
CASSQIQGVGNEQFF
TGTGCCAGCAGCCAGATTCAGGGAGTGGGCAATGAGCAGTTCTTC
>.|TRBJ1-2|.|TRBV7-2
CASSLEGTQPNYGYTF
TGTGCCAGCAGCTTAGAAGGGACGCAGCCTAACTATGGCTACACCTTC
>.|TRBJ1-2|.|TRBV7-2
CASSSLWGGNYGYTF
TGTGCCAGCAGCTCCCTTTGGGGGGGGAACTATGGCTACACCTTC
>.|TRBJ2-5|.|TRBV30
CACAPRPPGGTQYF
TGTGCCTGCGCCCCTCGCCCCCCCGGGGGGACCCAGTACTTC
>.|TRBJ2-1|TRBD2|TRBV19
CASSIDALTSGSGAYNEQFF
TGTGCCAGTAGTATAGACGCTTTGACTAGCGGGTCCGGGGCCTACAATGAGCAGTTCTTC
>.|TRBJ2-7|.|TRBV30
CAWMNRDGDYEQYF
TGTGCCTGGATGAACCGGGACGGAGACTACGAGCAGTACTTC
>once|TRBJ2-5|.|TRBV27
CASSLWGAGTMLTQYF
TGTGCCAGCAGTTTATGGGGAGCGGGGACAATGTTGACCCAGTACTTC
>.|TRBJ2-3|.|TRBV19
CASSMDGGSTDTQYF
TGTGCCAGTAGTATGGATGGCGGAAGCACAGATACGCAGTATTTT
>once|TRBJ1-4|TRBD1|TRBV2
CASGGQAVQNEKLFF
TGTGCCAGTGGCGGACAGGCCGTGCAGAATGAAAAACTGTTTTTT
>.|TRBJ2-4|.|TRBV15
CATSRDGGIGAKNIQYF
TGTGCCACCAGCAGAGATGGAGGGATTGGGGCCAAAAACATTCAGTACTTC
>.|TRBJ2-7|.|TRBV10-3
CAISEIGYEQYF
TGTGCCATCAGTGAGATCGGCTACGAGCAGTACTTC
>.|TRBJ1-1|.|TRBV29-1
CSVVLAAEAFF
TGCAGCGTTGTTCTTGCGGCTGAAGCTTTCTTT
>.|TRBJ2-1|TRBD2|TRBV4-2
CASSQPGTIFEQFF
TGTGCCAGCAGCCAACCCGGGACTATCTTTGAGCAGTTCTTC
>.|TRBJ1-1|.|TRBV30
CAWSLTEAFF
TGTGCCTGGAGTCTTACTGAAGCTTTCTTT
>.|TRBJ1-1|.|TRBV19
CASSMGFGTEAFF
TGTGCCAGTAGTATGGGTTTTGGCACTGAAGCTTTCTTT
>few|TRBJ1-1|.|TRBV7-9
CASSFQGNTEAFF
TGTGCCAGCAGCTTCCAGGGGAACACTGAAGCTTTCTTT
>.|TRBJ2-7|TRBD2|TRBV19
CASRQGAGGSYEQYF
TGTGCCAGTAGACAAGGAGCGGGAGGTTCGTACGAGCAGTACTTC
>.|TRBJ2-5|.|TRBV5-6
CASSLVSGAGETQYF
TGTGCCAGCAGCTTGGTGTCAGGGGCAGGGGAGACCCAGTACTTC
>.|TRBJ1-6|.|TRBV2
CASCGGRIVNSPLHF
TGTGCCAGCTGCGGGGGGAGGATCGTGAATTCACCCCTCCACTTT
>.|TRBJ1-1|.|TRBV6-2/TRBV6-3
CASSTDRNTEAFF
TGTGCCAGCAGTACGGACAGAAACACTGAAGCTTTCTTT
>.|TRBJ1-2|TRBD1|TRBV5-1
CASSVDRNYGYTF
TGCGCCAGCAGCGTGGACAGGAACTATGGCTACACCTTC
>.|TRBJ1-6|TRBD1|TRBV13
CASSLADRGSYNSPLHF
TGTGCCAGCAGCTTAGCTGACAGGGGCTCCTATAATTCACCCCTCCACTTT
>.|TRBJ2-2|.|TRBV7-6
CASSLGGTNTGELFF
TGTGCCAGCAGCTTGGGCGGGACGAACACCGGGGAGCTGTTTTTT
>.|TRBJ1-5|.|TRBV3-1/TRBV3-2
CASSQGGGNHQPQHF
TGTGCCAGCAGCCAAGGGGGGGGGAACCATCAGCCCCAGCATTTT
>once|TRBJ1-5|TRBD1|TRBV2
CASRMGTGGSNQPQHF
TGTGCCAGCAGGATGGGGACAGGTGGAAGCAATCAGCCCCAGCATTTT
>once|TRBJ2-5|TRBD2|TRBV29-1
CSVSGGAGGETQYF
TGCAGCGTTTCCGGTGGTGCGGGGGGAGAGACCCAGTACTTC
>.|TRBJ2-7|TRBD2|TRBV6-5
CASSYGPGLARQYF
TGTGCCAGCAGTTATGGCCCGGGACTAGCGCGGCAGTACTTC
>.|TRBJ1-6|.|TRBV6-5
CASTLGGGNSPLHF
TGTGCCAGCACCCTCGGTGGGGGAAATTCACCCCTCCACTTT
>.|TRBJ1-1|.|TRBV15
CATSRDLAQPEAFF
TGTGCCACCAGCAGAGATCTTGCTCAACCAGAAGCTTTCTTT
>.|TRBJ2-1|.|TRBV5-4
CASSLASGLDNEQFF
TGTGCCAGCAGCTTGGCTTCGGGCCTTGACAATGAGCAGTTCTTC
>.|TRBJ2-7|.|TRBV7-2
CASSLTGTAGYEQYF
TGTGCCAGCAGCTTAACCGGGACAGCGGGCTACGAGCAGTACTTC
>.|TRBJ1-4|.|TRBV7-6
CASSLAQGVEKLFF
TGTGCCAGCAGCTTAGCTCAGGGAGTTGAAAAACTGTTTTTT
>.|TRBJ1-3|.|TRBV5-1
CASSLSGHSGNTIYF
TGCGCCAGCAGCTTGTCAGGGCACTCTGGAAACACCATATATTTT
>.|TRBJ2-3|TRBD2|TRBV18
CASSPILSLAGTDTQYF
TGTGCCAGCTCACCGATCCTTTCACTAGCGGGGACAGATACGCAGTATTTT
>.|TRBJ2-5|.|TRBV13
CASSGDRTKWGETQYF
TGTGCCAGCAGCGGTGACAGGACAAAATGGGGAGAGACCCAGTACTTC
>.|TRBJ1-5|.|TRBV2
CASSLRRDNQPQHF
TGTGCCAGCAGTCTGCGCCGGGACAATCAGCCCCAGCATTTT
>.|TRBJ2-5|.|TRBV10-3
CAISDNSKETQYF
TGTGCCATCAGTGACAACAGCAAAGAGACCCAGTACTTC
>.|TRBJ2-2|.|TRBV4-3
CASSQHRELGTGELFF
TGCGCCAGCAGCCAACACAGGGAACTCGGGACCGGGGAGCTGTTTTTT
>.|TRBJ2-7|.|TRBV27
CASSSPGLSEQYF
TGTGCCAGCAGTTCACCAGGACTTTCCGAGCAGTACTTC
>.|TRBJ2-3|.|TRBV3-1/TRBV3-2
CASSYTPHTQYF
TGTGCCAGCAGCTACACCCCTCATACGCAGTATTTT
>.|TRBJ1-1|.|TRBV19
CASSIDHENTEAFF
TGTGCCAGTAGTATAGACCACGAGAACACTGAAGCTTTCTTT
>.|TRBJ1-6|TRBD1|TRBV6-1
CASSETLRVAGGSSPLHF
TGTGCCAGCAGTGAAACGCTTCGTGTAGCAGGGGGCAGTTCACCCCTCCACTTT
>.|TRBJ2-5|.|TRBV6-6
CASSYSGDFGMETQYF
TGTGCCAGCAGTTACTCGGGGGATTTCGGAATGGAGACCCAGTACTTC
>.|TRBJ2-5|.|TRBV5-1
CASSPGLSPAETQYF
TGCGCCAGCAGCCCCGGACTGTCCCCGGCGGAGACCCAGTACTTC
>few|TRBJ2-7|TRBD1|TRBV25-1
CASSEFQGAHEQYF
TGTGCCAGCAGTGAATTCCAGGGGGCCCACGAGCAGTACTTC
>.|TRBJ2-1|TRBD2|TRBV9
CASSASGISYNEQFF
TGTGCCAGCAGCGCTAGCGGGATCTCCTACAATGAGCAGTTCTTC
>.|TRBJ2-3|.|TRBV5-1
CASSLRRSSTDTQYF
TGCGCCAGCAGCTTGCGCAGGTCTAGCACAGATACGCAGTATTTT
>.|TRBJ2-1|.|TRBV5-5
CASSLAAGRRFF
TGTGCCAGCAGCTTGGCCGCGGGGCGGAGGTTCTTC
>once|TRBJ1-1|TRBD1|TRBV6-5
CASRPPGQGAFWAFF
TGTGCCAGCAGACCTCCCGGACAGGGGGCATTTTGGGCTTTCTTT
>.|TRBJ1-2|.|TRBV10-3
CAIRRQAANYGYTF
TGTGCCATCAGAAGACAGGCCGCTAACTATGGCTACACCTTC
>.|TRBJ2-5|TRBD2|TRBV7-2
CASSGLAGRLGETQYF
TGTGCCAGCAGCGGGTTAGCGGGAAGACTTGGGGAGACCCAGTACTTC
>.|TRBJ2-1|TRBD2|TRBV19
CASSIMLASGGSNEQFF
TGTGCCAGTAGTATTATGCTCGCTAGCGGGGGGAGCAATGAGCAGTTCTTC
>.|TRBJ1-2|.|TRBV28
CASSLGSKGYTF
TGTGCCAGCAGTTTGGGATCTAAGGGCTACACCTTC
>.|TRBJ1-1|.|TRBV6-5
CASSPQGSPEAFF
TGTGCCAGCAGTCCGCAGGGGTCCCCTGAAGCTTTCTTT
>.|TRBJ2-2|.|TRBV28
CATRDTLNTGELFF
TGTGCCACCAGGGACACTTTAAACACCGGGGAGCTGTTTTTT
>.|TRBJ2-1|TRBD2|TRBV7-9
CASSLRGGILAGVHFF
TGTGCCAGCAGCCTTAGAGGGGGGATACTAGCGGGAGTTCATTTCTTC
>.|TRBJ2-1|.|TRBV30
CAWRWGSGGEQFF
TGTGCCTGGAGATGGGGTAGCGGTGGTGAGCAGTTCTTC